Sequencing of this T cell receptor beta chain was carried out in a study of cytomegalovirus exposure and HLA in healthy donors. A word on this clone: The antigen is not known.

60 Vbeta and 13 Jbeta primers were used in PCR. The assay was immunoSEQ multiplex PCR, and TCRdb's table has in-frame clones only and misses some. The data hold about 130,000 clones, with roughly 70% observed a single time. Study observations and caveats: Across all donors, roughly uniform sequencing depth was an assumption of the presence/absence analyses.

Trimming cost V 2 bases and J 6 bases; bases outside gene matches: 8. There are 15 residues in the CDR3. Per germline, CDR1 MGHRA and CDR2 YSYEKL. This clonotype was obtained from a woman aged 60-70 years in good health and CMV-seropositive. The V gene is TRBV4-1, the J gene TRBJ2-3; 7 nucleotides match TRBD1. The sample taken for sequencing was PBMCs. The DNA of the CDR3 is TGCGCCAGCAGCCAATCTAGGACAGGCCAGGATACGCAGTATTTT. This gives the protein CASSQSRTGQDTQYF.